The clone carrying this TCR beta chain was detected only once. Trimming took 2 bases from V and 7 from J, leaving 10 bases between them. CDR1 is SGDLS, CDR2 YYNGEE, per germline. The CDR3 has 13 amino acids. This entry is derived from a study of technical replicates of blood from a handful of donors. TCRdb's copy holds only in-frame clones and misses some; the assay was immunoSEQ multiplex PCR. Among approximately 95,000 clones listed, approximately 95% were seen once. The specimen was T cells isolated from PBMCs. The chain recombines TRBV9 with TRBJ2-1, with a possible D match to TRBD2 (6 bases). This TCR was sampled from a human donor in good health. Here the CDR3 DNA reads TGTGCCAGCAGCGTGGGGACTTTAAATGAGCAGTTCTTC. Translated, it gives CASSVGTLNEQFF.